The rows below give T cell receptor beta chains drawn from one sample of a study of shared clonotypes between healthy human individuals. The method was immunoSEQ multiplex PCR; TCRdb's version includes in-frame clones alone and lacks a portion of them. The sample yields over a million clones, around 97% seen once. The source material was naive CD4+ T cells sorted from blood. These receptors came from a young man in good health. The conserved cysteine and the conserved F or W are not part of the CDR3 here. Size tells how often a clone was seen (once, few, many) or the class of an expanded clone, and some rows leave it out.

V gene	clone size	J gene	CDR3 protein
TRBV23-1	.	TRBJ2-7	ASSPGTGYYEQY
TRBV5-1	.	TRBJ2-2	ASSSGVQTSYNTGELF
TRBV10-2	.	TRBJ2-2	ASRTSGSNTGELF
TRBV14	.	TRBJ2-1	ASSDDKTSGRGGFGVYNEQF
TRBV5-1	.	TRBJ1-3	ASSSQGQGAGNTIY
TRBV11-2	.	TRBJ2-3	ASSTRTSGSWGTDTQY
TRBV7-9	.	TRBJ2-7	ASSRPQGANEQY
TRBV13	.	TRBJ2-1	ASSLGGHPRFNEQF
TRBV6-9	once	TRBJ2-1	ASSYPLAGGYNEQF
TRBV12-2	.	TRBJ1-5	ASRLSPTVDQPQH
TRBV27	.	TRBJ2-3	ASKLLQGPTDTQY
TRBV5-1	.	TRBJ2-5	ASSLVRGPPNQETQY
TRBV7-6	.	TRBJ2-6	ASSLPLAGANVLT
TRBV6-6	.	TRBJ2-1	ASRGQGRNEQF
TRBV6-1	.	TRBJ1-5	ASSSQGYQPQH
TRBV19	once	TRBJ1-4	ATRQGRLGTNEKLF
TRBV28	.	TRBJ1-2	ASSPPGRGTYGYT
TRBV27	.	TRBJ1-4	ASSLLTGTGLGEKLF
TRBV29-1	.	TRBJ2-7	SVGPGPYEQY
TRBV5-1	.	TRBJ2-1	ASSSFNRVLNEQF
TRBV2	.	TRBJ2-7	ASTSIGDRTNYEQY
TRBV28	.	TRBJ2-1	ASSLRTGHPKWPYNEQF
TRBV7-2	.	TRBJ1-4	ASSFDRGEEKLF
TRBV6-1	.	TRBJ2-2	ASSGLAGFGGELF
TRBV7-7	.	TRBJ2-5	ASGQGTLETQY
TRBV6-1	.	TRBJ1-2	ASSVLGAGREYGYT
TRBV10-3	.	TRBJ1-3	AIRPLGGAGNTIY
TRBV5-1	.	TRBJ2-7	ASSHASGRLEQY